This passage covers 5 T cell receptor beta chains from one sample sequenced in a study of T cells after posttransplantation cyclophosphamide. Method: immunoSEQ multiplex PCR; TCRdb's copy keeps in-frame clones and lacks some. Recorded here are about 34,000 clones, with no singletons, and the ten leading clones hold 6.5% to 7%. The specimen sequenced was PBMCs. The source of these receptors is a woman in her fifties or sixties in good health and a related stem cell transplant donor.

This clone was seen more than once but under ten times. The J gene is TRBJ1-5, the V gene TRBV6-5; D is possibly TRBD1 (5 bases). The length of the CDR3 is 16 residues. The germline V gene encodes CDR1 MNHEY and CDR2 SVGAGI. Trimming took off 4 bases at V and 4 bases at J, with 17 bases between the two ends. CDR3 DNA sequence: TGTGCCAGCAGTTCTTTTCCCCGGCAGGGTAATCAGCCCCAGCATTTT. It codes for CASSSFPRQGNQPQHF.

This clone showed up many times. V is TRBV5-1 and J is TRBJ1-1; D is possibly TRBD1 (6 bases). V was trimmed by 8 bases and J by 0 bases, leaving 14 bases between them. Germline CDR1 SGHRS, CDR2 YFSETQ. The CDR3 length is 14 residues. The CDR3 is CASIQGGLNTEAFF. The CDR3 nucleotides read TGCGCCAGTATACAGGGAGGGTTGAACACTGAAGCTTTCTTT.

Many counts were recorded for this clone. The CDR3 DNA follows: TGTGCCAGCAGGTCGACGGGACAAGGCTACACCTTC. Translating gives CASRSTGQGYTF. The chain combines TRBV11-2 with TRBJ1-2; D is perhaps TRBD1 (6 bases). Trimming shortened V by 6 bases and J by 8 bases, and 13 bases separated the two germline ends. Per the germline V gene, CDR1 is SGHAT and CDR2 is FQNNGV. CDR3 size: 12 residues.

CDR3 residues: CASSWGQGGIQYF. The CDR3 DNA is TGTGCCAGCAGTTGGGGACAGGGAGGCATTCAGTACTTC. The chain uses TRBV6-2 or TRBV6-3 and TRBJ2-4; 9 nucleotides align to TRBD1. In germline, CDR1 is MNHEY, CDR2 SVGEGT. V shed 4 bases and J 9 bases; nucleotides not matched to a gene: 4. The CDR3 loop spans 13 amino acids.

The table lists this clone with many counts. The chain links TRBV4-3 to TRBJ2-7; TRBD1 aligns across 10 bases. V dropped 1 base and J dropped 5; count of bases not matched to a gene: 20. CDR1 LGHNA and CDR2 YSLEER come from the germline V gene. The CDR3 has 20 amino acids. CDR3 in DNA: TGCGCCAGCAGCCAAGTCCTCGGAGGGACAGGGGCCCAACCTTTCGACGAGCAGTACTTC. Translated: CASSQVLGGTGAQPFDEQYF.